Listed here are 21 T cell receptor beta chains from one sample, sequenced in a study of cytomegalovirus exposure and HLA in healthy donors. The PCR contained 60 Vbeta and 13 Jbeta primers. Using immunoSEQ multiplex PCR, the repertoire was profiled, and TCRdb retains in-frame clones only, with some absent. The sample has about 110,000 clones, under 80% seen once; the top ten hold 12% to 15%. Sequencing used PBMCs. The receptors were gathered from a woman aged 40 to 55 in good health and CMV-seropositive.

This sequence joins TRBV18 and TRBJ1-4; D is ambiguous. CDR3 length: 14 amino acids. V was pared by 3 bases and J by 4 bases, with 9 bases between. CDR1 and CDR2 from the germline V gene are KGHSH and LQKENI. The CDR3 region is CASSPGSFNEKLFF. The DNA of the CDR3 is TGTGCCAGCTCACCTGGCTCCTTTAATGAAAAACTGTTTTTT.

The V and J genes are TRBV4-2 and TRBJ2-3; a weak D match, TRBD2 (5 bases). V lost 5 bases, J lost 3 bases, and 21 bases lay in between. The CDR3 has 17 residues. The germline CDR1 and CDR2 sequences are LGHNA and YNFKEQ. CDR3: CASSFPKAQAETDTQYF. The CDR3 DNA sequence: TGTGCCAGCAGCTTCCCAAAAGCCCAAGCGGAAACAGATACGCAGTATTTT.

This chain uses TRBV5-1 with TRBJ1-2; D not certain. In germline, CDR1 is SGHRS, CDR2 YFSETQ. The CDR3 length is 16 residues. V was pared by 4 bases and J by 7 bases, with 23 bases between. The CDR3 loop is CASSLMTTVSRRGYTF. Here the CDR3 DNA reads TGCGCCAGCAGCCTGATGACTACTGTAAGCCGTCGTGGCTACACCTTC.

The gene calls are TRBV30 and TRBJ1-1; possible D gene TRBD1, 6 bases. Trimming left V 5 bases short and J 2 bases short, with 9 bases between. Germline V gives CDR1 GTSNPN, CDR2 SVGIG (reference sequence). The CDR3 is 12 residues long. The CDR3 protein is CAWGTYNTEAFF. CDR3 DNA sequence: TGTGCCTGGGGGACATATAACACTGAAGCTTTCTTT. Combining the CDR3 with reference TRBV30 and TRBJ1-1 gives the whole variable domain SQTIHQWPATLVQPVGSPLSLECTVEGTSNPNLYWYRQAAGRGLQLLFYSVGIGQISSEVPQNLSASRPQDRQFILSSKKLLLSDSGFYLCAWGTYNTEAFFGQGTRLTVV.

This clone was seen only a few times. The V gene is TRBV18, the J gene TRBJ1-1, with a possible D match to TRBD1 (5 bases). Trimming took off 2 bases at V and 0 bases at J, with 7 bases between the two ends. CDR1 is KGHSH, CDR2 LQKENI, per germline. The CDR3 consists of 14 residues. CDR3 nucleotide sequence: TGTGCCAGCTCACCAGGGGCGGTGAACACTGAAGCTTTCTTT. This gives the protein CASSPGAVNTEAFF.

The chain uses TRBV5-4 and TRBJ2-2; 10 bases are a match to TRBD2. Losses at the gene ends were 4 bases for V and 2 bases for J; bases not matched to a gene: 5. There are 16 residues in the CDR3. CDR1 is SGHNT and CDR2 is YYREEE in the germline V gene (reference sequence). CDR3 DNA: TGTGCCAGCAGCGCAGAACTAGCGGGAAACACCGGGGAGCTGTTTTTT. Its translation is CASSAELAGNTGELFF.

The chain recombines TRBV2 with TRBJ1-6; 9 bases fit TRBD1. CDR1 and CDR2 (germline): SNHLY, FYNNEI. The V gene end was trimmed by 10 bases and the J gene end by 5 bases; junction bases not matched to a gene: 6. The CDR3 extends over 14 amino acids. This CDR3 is CATRDRDNNSPLHF. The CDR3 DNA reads TGTGCCACCCGGGACAGGGATAATAATTCACCCCTCCACTTT.

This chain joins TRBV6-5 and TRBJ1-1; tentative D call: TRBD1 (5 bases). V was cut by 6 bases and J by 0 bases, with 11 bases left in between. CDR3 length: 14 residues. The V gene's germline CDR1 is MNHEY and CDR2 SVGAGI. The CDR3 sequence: CASSATEMNTEAFF. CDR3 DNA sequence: TGTGCCAGCAGCGCGACAGAGATGAACACTGAAGCTTTCTTT.

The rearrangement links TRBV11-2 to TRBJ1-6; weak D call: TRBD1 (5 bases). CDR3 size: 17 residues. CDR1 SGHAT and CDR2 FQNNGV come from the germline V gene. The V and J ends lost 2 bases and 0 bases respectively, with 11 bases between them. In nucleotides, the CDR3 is TGTGCCAGCAGCTTACAGGGTCCCAGCTCCTATAATTCACCCCTCCACTTT. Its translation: CASSLQGPSSYNSPLHF.

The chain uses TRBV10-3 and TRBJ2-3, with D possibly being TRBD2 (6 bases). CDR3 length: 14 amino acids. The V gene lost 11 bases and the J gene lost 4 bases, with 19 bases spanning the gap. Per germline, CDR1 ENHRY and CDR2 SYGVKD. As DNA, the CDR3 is TGTGCCTCCCGTGGGACTTCTGAACCAGATACGCAGTATTTT. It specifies CASRGTSEPDTQYF.

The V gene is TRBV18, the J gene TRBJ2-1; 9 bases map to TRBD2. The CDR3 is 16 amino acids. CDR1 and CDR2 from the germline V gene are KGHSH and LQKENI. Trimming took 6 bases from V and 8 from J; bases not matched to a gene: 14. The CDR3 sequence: CASSPIRGSGGHEQFF. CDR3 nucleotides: TGTGCCAGCTCTCCCATCCGGGGTAGCGGGGGCCATGAGCAGTTCTTC. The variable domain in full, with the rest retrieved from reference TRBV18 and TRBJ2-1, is NAGVMQNPRHLVRRRGQEARLRCSPMKGHSHVYWYRQLPEEGLKFMVYLQKENIIDESGMPKERFSAEFPKEGPSILRIQQVVRGDSAAYFCASSPIRGSGGHEQFFGPGTRLTVL.

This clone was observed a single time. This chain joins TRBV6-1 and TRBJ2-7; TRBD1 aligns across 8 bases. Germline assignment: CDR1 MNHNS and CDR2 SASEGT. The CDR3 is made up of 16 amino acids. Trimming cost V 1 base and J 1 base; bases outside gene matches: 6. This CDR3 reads CASSEEGQGASYEQYF. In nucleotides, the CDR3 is TGTGCCAGCAGTGAAGAAGGGCAGGGGGCATCCTACGAGCAGTACTTC.

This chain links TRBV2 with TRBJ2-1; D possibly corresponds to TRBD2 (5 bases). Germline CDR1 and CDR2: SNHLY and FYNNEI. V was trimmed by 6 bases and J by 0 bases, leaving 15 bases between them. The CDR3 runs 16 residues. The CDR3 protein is CASSEEVAGSYNEQFF. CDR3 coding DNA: TGTGCCAGCAGCGAGGAGGTAGCTGGCTCCTACAATGAGCAGTTCTTC.

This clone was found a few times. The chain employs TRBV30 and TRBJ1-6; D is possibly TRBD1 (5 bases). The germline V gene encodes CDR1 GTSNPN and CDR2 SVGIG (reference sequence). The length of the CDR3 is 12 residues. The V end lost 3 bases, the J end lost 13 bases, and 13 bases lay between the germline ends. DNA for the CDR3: TGTGCCTGGAGCTCCGGGACTTCCCCCCTCCACTTT. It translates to CAWSSGTSPLHF.

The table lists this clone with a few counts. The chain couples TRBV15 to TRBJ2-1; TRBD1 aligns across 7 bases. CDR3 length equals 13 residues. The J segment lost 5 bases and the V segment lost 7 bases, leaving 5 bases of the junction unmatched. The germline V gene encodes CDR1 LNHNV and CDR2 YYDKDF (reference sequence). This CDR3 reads CATKTGEHNEQFF. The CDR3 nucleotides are TGTGCCACCAAAACAGGGGAACACAATGAGCAGTTCTTC. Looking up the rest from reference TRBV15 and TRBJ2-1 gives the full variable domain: DAMVIQNPRYQVTQFGKPVTLSCSQTLNHNVMYWYQQKSSQAPKLLFHYYDKDFNNEADTPDNFQSRRPNTSFCFLDIRSPGLGDTAMYLCATKTGEHNEQFFGPGTRLTVL.

The CDR3 here is CASSMGQGTDTQYF. CDR3 bases: TGCGCCAGCAGCATGGGACAGGGAACAGATACGCAGTATTTT. This chain joins TRBV5-1 and TRBJ2-3; 9 bases fit TRBD1. There are 14 residues in the CDR3. CDR1 is SGHRS, CDR2 YFSETQ, per germline. V shed 4 bases and J 3 bases; nucleotides not matched to a gene: 3.

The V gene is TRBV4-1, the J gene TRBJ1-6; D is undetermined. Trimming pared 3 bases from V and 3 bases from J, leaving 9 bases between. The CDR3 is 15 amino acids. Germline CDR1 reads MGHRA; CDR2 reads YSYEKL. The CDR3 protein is CASSQLTDYNSPLHF. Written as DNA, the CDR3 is TGCGCCAGCAGCCAGCTGACTGACTATAATTCACCCCTCCACTTT.

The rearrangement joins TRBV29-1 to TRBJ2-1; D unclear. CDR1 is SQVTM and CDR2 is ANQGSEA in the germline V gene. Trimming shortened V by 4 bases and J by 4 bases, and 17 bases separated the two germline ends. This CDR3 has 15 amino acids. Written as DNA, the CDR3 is TGCAGCGTTGGAGTAGCCCCTTCGAGTTACAATGAGCAGTTCTTC. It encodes CSVGVAPSSYNEQFF.

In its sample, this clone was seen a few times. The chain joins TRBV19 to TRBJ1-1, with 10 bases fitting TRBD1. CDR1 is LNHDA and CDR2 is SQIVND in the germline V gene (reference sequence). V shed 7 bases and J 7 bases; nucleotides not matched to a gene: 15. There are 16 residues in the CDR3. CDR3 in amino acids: CASTPWTGGGEIEAFF. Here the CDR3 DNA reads TGTGCCAGTACGCCCTGGACAGGGGGAGGGGAGATTGAAGCTTTCTTT. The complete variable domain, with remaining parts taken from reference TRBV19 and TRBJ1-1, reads DGGITQSPKYLFRKEGQNVTLSCEQNLNHDAMYWYRQDPGQGLRLIYYSQIVNDFQKGDIAEGYSVSREKKESFPLTVTSAQKNPTAFYLCASTPWTGGGEIEAFFGQGTRLTVV.

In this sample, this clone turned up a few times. CDR3 in amino acids: CASSPPRARSSYNEQFF. CDR3 bases: TGTGCCAGCTCACCACCACGTGCGCGGAGCTCCTACAATGAGCAGTTCTTC. The chain carries TRBV18 and TRBJ2-1; D gene unclear. Germline CDR1 and CDR2: KGHSH and LQKENI. V dropped 0 bases and J dropped 0 bases, with 12 bases sitting between them. The CDR3 has 17 amino acids.

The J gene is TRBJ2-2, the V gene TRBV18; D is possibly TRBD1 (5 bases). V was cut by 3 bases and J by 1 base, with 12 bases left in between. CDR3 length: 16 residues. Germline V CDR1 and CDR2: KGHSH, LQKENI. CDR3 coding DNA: TGTGCCAGCTCACCGCAGGGATCATTGAACACCGGGGAGCTGTTTTTT. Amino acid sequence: CASSPQGSLNTGELFF.